The 5 T cell receptor beta chains presented below share a single source sample, sequenced in a study of cytomegalovirus exposure and HLA in healthy donors. Primers for the PCR totalled 60 Vbeta and 13 Jbeta. Clones were sequenced by immunoSEQ multiplex PCR, and TCRdb holds only the in-frame ones, with some missing. The sample contains about 150,000 clones, around three quarters of which appear only once. Sequenced input: PBMCs. All receptors derive from a woman in her thirties or forties in good health and CMV-seronegative.

The chain employs TRBV11-3 and TRBJ2-7; TRBD1 agrees at 7 bases. Germline V gene sequence: CDR1 SGHNT, CDR2 YENEEA. The CDR3 runs to 12 residues. V gave up 5 bases and J gave up 6 bases; unmatched junction bases: 4. For the CDR3, the DNA is TGTGCCAGCAGCGTACACAGGGGCGAGCAGTACTTC. This gives the protein CASSVHRGEQYF.

The chain recombines TRBV6-6 with TRBJ1-2; no firm D call. Between the trimmed V and J ends, which lost 0 bases and 8 bases, there was a span of 13 bases. Germline V gives CDR1 MNHNY, CDR2 SVGAGI (reference sequence). This CDR3 is built from 14 residues. CDR3 residues: CASSYSGSAGGYTF. CDR3 sequence (DNA): TGTGCCAGCAGTTACTCGGGCTCAGCGGGGGGCTACACCTTC.

The chain couples TRBV6-5 to TRBJ1-2, with 10 positions matching TRBD1. CDR3 length: 14 amino acids. The germline CDR1 and CDR2 sequences are MNHEY and SVGAGI. Germline trimming cut 6 bases from V and 7 bases from J; bases unmatched to any gene: 8. DNA of the CDR3: TGTGCCAGCAGGAAACCGGGACAGGGGTTTGGCTACACCTTC. Translation gives CASRKPGQGFGYTF.

The chain joins TRBV5-4 to TRBJ1-1; D ambiguous. CDR3 size: 12 residues. Germline CDR1 SGHNT, CDR2 YYREEE (reference sequence). V lost 0 bases to trimming and J lost 2 bases, with 2 bases between them. In nucleotides, the CDR3 is TGTGCCAGCAGCTTGGCAAACACTGAAGCTTTCTTT. Amino acids: CASSLANTEAFF.

The V call is TRBV5-6, the J call TRBJ2-3; 8 bases line up with TRBD1. V lost 2 bases to trimming and J lost 5 bases; unmatched junction nucleotides: 4. Germline V CDR1 and CDR2: SGHDT, YYEEEE. This CDR3 contains 14 residues. The CDR3 is CASSFGQGRDTQYF. DNA for the CDR3: TGTGCCAGCAGCTTCGGACAGGGACGAGATACGCAGTATTTT.